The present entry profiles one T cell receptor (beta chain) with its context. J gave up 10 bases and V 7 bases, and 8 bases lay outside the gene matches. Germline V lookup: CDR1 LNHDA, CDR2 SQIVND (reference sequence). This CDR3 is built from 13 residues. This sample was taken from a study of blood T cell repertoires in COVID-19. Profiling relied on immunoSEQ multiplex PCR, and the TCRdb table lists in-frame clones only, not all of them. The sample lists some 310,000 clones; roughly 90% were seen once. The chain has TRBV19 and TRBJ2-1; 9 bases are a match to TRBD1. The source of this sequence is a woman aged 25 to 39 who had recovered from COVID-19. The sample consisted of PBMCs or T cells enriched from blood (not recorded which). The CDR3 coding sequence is TGTGCCAGTATGGGACAGGGCCTCAAGGAGCAGTTCTTC. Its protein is CASMGQGLKEQFF.